Detailed here is one T cell receptor (beta chain). Its antigen is still unknown. Amplification used 60 Vbeta primers and 13 Jbeta primers. Data came from immunoSEQ multiplex PCR; TCRdb stores just in-frame clones and leaves some out. The table has 110,000 to 150,000 clones, about four fifths seen once. CDR1 is SGHAT and CDR2 is FQNNGV in the germline V gene. Trimming pared 1 base from V and 10 bases from J, leaving 16 bases between. This CDR3 is 14 amino acids long. Healthy bone marrow donors supplied every sample. The sample comes from a study of cytomegalovirus exposure and HLA in healthy donors. Points from the study as a whole: With DRB1 most and HLA-C fewest, TCR association rates differed between HLA loci in a later analysis. Trimming of TCR beta V- and J-genes showed a link, identified in a later analysis, to a missense DCLRE1C variant. Overall, roughly 160 TCR beta chains were annotated as cytomegalovirus-associated.

V usage is TRBV11-2 and J usage is TRBJ1-1, with a tentative D call TRBD1 (5 bases). The sequenced sample consisted of PBMCs. The receptor comes from a man aged 35 to 55 in good health and CMV-seronegative. The CDR3 DNA reads as TGTGCCAGCAGCTTAGTGGCGGGAGGGGTCGGAGCTTTCTTT. Its protein product is CASSLVAGGVGAFF.